One and the same sample provided the 15 T cell receptor beta chains below, sequenced in a study of cytomegalovirus exposure and HLA in healthy donors. Generated by immunoSEQ multiplex PCR, the TCRdb table keeps only in-frame clones and is missing some. The data show approximately 41,000 clones, approximately 95% seen once. Sequenced input: PBMCs. The receptor set was obtained from a young man in good health and CMV-seronegative.

The genes are TRBV9 and TRBJ2-3, with 7 nucleotides matching TRBD1. V dropped 1 base and J dropped 6; count of bases not matched to a gene: 8. This CDR3 is 15 amino acids long. Germline-derived CDR1 and CDR2 are SGDLS and YYNGEE. The CDR3 sequence: CASSVTQGVADTQYF. Written as DNA, the CDR3 is TGTGCCAGCAGCGTAACCCAGGGGGTAGCGGATACGCAGTATTTT. Using reference TRBV9 and TRBJ2-3 for the parts outside the CDR3, the full variable domain is DSGVTQTPKHLITATGQRVTLRCSPRSGDLSVYWYQQSLDQGLQFLIQYYNGEERAKGNILERFSAQQFPDLHSELNLSSLELGDSALYFCASSVTQGVADTQYFGPGTRLTVL.

The DNA for the CDR3 is TGTGCCAGTACCGGGACAGGCCAAGAGACCCAGTACTTC. This encodes CASTGTGQETQYF. The V and J genes are TRBV19 and TRBJ2-5; the match to TRBD1 covers 8 bases. Germline-derived CDR1 and CDR2 are LNHDA and SQIVND (reference sequence). The CDR3 consists of 13 residues. V lost 7 bases, J lost 1 base, and 2 bases stayed unmatched.

The chain has TRBV30 and TRBJ1-5, with D possibly TRBD1 on 5 matching bases. The CDR3 extends over 15 amino acids. Trimming stripped 3 bases from V and 4 bases from J, with 16 bases between. The germline V gene encodes CDR1 GTSNPN and CDR2 SVGIG (reference sequence). Written as DNA, the CDR3 is TGTGCCTGGAGCTCCTCGCCGGGGGGTAATCAGCCCCAGCATTTT. Amino acid sequence: CAWSSSPGGNQPQHF.

This clone was counted a single time. The J gene is TRBJ2-7, the V gene TRBV28; 9 positions agree with TRBD1. V shed 6 bases and J 2 bases; nucleotides not matched to a gene: 5. This CDR3 region has 14 residues. In germline, CDR1 is MDHEN, CDR2 SYDVKM. The chain's CDR3 is CASRGQGPPYEQYF. The CDR3 nucleotides are TGTGCCAGCAGGGGACAGGGTCCACCCTACGAGCAGTACTTC. The whole variable domain, filled in from reference TRBV28 and TRBJ2-7, reads DVKVTQSSRYLVKRTGEKVFLECVQDMDHENMFWYRQDPGLGLRLIYFSYDVKMKEKGDIPEGYSVSREKKERFSLILESASTNQTSMYLCASRGQGPPYEQYFGPGTRLTVT.

The chain uses TRBV7-9 and TRBJ2-7; 12 nucleotides align to TRBD2. Losses at the gene ends were 5 bases for V and 4 bases for J; bases not matched to a gene: 18. Looked up from germline, CDR1 is SEHNR and CDR2 is FQNEAQ (reference sequence). The CDR3 is 19 amino acids. This CDR3 reads CASSDTLGWLAGGKYEQYF. The CDR3 coding sequence is TGTGCCAGCAGCGACACCTTGGGTTGGCTAGCGGGAGGGAAGTACGAGCAGTACTTC.

This clone occurred a few times. This chain connects TRBV7-2 to TRBJ2-1; D perhaps matches TRBD2 (5 bases). The CDR3 sequence is 16 residues long. The germline V gene encodes CDR1 SGHTA and CDR2 FQGNSA. The V gene lost 5 bases and the J gene lost 8 bases, with 22 bases spanning the gap. The CDR3 DNA follows: TGTGCCAGCAGCCTCGTTTTTGGAGGAGGAGGAGATGAGCAGTTCTTC. This encodes CASSLVFGGGGDEQFF.

The chain recombines TRBV12-5 with TRBJ2-5, with D hard to call. This CDR3 contains 11 residues. Deletions cut 5 bases from V and 1 base from J, with 2 bases between. Germline values: CDR1 LGHNT, CDR2 FRNRAP. CDR3 nucleotide sequence: TGTGCTAGTGGTCTCCAAGAGACCCAGTACTTC. Protein sequence: CASGLQETQYF. The full variable domain, in which reference TRBV12-5 and TRBJ2-5 provide the parts outside the CDR3, is DARVTQTPRHKVTEMGQEVTMRCQPILGHNTVFWYRQTMMQGLELLAYFRNRAPLDDSGMPKDRFSAEMPDATLATLKIQPSEPRDSAVYFCASGLQETQYFGPGTRLLVL.

The rearrangement links TRBV10-3 to TRBJ1-1; 8 nucleotides match TRBD1. After removal of 2 bases from V and 4 bases from J, the junction contained 0 bases not matched to a gene. The CDR3 extends over 13 amino acids. Germline lookup yields CDR1 ENHRY and CDR2 SYGVKD. The CDR3 sequence is CAISETGGTEAFF. The CDR3 nucleotides are TGTGCCATCAGTGAGACAGGGGGCACTGAAGCTTTCTTT.

Turning to this clone: Other DNA sequences from this sample encode an identical CDR3 as well. V gene TRBV10-1 combines with J gene TRBJ2-2, with D perhaps TRBD2 (5 bases). The germline V and J ends were trimmed by 3 bases and 4 bases, with 9 bases remaining between them. The V gene's germline CDR1 is WNHNN and CDR2 SYGVQD (reference sequence). The CDR3 extends over 14 amino acids. CDR3 sequence (DNA): TGCGCCAGCAGTGACGGGGTCGGCACCGGGGAGCTGTTTTTT. Amino acids: CASSDGVGTGELFF.

The chain combines TRBV5-1 with TRBJ2-5, with 8 positions matching TRBD2. Germline V gives CDR1 SGHRS, CDR2 YFSETQ. The V segment lost 5 bases and the J segment 3 bases; nucleotides outside the gene matches: 6. The CDR3 runs to 14 residues. The CDR3 spells CASRGSGREETQYF. The CDR3 bases are TGCGCCAGCAGGGGGAGCGGGAGAGAAGAGACCCAGTACTTC. The whole variable domain, filled in from reference TRBV5-1 and TRBJ2-5, reads KAGVTQTPRYLIKTRGQQVTLSCSPISGHRSVSWYQQTPGQGLQFLFEYFSETQRNKGNFPGRFSGRQFSNSRSEMNVSTLELGDSALYLCASRGSGREETQYFGPGTRLLVL.

The chain carries TRBV19 and TRBJ2-7; 9 bases map to TRBD2. The CDR3 sequence is 15 residues long. Germline V gives CDR1 LNHDA, CDR2 SQIVND (reference sequence). The trim removed 8 bases at V and 5 bases at J, leaving 13 bases unmatched. CDR3 protein: CASAGGRLAANEQYF. The CDR3, as DNA: TGTGCCAGTGCTGGGGGGAGACTAGCGGCCAACGAGCAGTACTTC.

V and J are TRBV6-1 and TRBJ1-2; D is unclear. There are 13 residues in the CDR3. Germline V gene lookup returns CDR1 MNHNS and CDR2 SASEGT. V lost 0 bases and J 7 bases, leaving 9 bases between the germline ends. CDR3 loop: CASSEARGIGYTF. In nucleotides, the CDR3 is TGTGCCAGCAGTGAAGCGCGAGGGATTGGCTACACCTTC.

The chain joins TRBV11-2 to TRBJ2-3; 7 bases align to TRBD2. Trimming removed 5 bases from V and 0 bases from J; junction bases left unmatched: 11. CDR1 SGHAT and CDR2 FQNNGV come from the germline V gene. This CDR3 contains 17 residues. The CDR3 sequence: CASSLYLSGGSTDTQYF. DNA of the CDR3: TGTGCCAGCAGCCTATACTTGTCGGGGGGAAGCACAGATACGCAGTATTTT.

The chain combines TRBV18 with TRBJ2-2, with 8 bases matching TRBD1. CDR3 length: 13 amino acids. The V gene's germline CDR1 is KGHSH and CDR2 LQKENI. J lost 6 bases, V lost 5 bases, and 2 bases had no gene match. The CDR3 protein is CASSRQGPGELFF. In DNA, the CDR3 is TGTGCCAGCTCAAGACAGGGGCCCGGGGAGCTGTTTTTT.

The rearrangement uses TRBV10-3 and TRBJ1-1; TRBD1 might be the D (5 bases). From germline, CDR1 is ENHRY and CDR2 SYGVKD. V was clipped by 0 bases and J by 4 bases, with 15 bases between them. The CDR3 consists of 16 residues. The CDR3 coding sequence is TGTGCCATCAGTGAGTCGACGGTCAGGAGGGGCACTGAAGCTTTCTTT. This gives the protein CAISESTVRRGTEAFF.